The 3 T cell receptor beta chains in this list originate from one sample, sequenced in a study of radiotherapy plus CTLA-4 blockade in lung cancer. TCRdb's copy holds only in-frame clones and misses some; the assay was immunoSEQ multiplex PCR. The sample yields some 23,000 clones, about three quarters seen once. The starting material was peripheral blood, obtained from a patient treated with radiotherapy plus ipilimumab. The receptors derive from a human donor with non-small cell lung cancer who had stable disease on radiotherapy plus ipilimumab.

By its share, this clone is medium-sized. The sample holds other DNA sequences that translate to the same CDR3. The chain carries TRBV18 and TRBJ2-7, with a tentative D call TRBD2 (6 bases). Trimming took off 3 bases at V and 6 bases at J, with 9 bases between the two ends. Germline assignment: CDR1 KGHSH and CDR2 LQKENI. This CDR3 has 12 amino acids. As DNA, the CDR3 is TGTGCCAGCTCACCGGGAGGCTCCGAGCAGTACTTC. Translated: CASSPGGSEQYF.

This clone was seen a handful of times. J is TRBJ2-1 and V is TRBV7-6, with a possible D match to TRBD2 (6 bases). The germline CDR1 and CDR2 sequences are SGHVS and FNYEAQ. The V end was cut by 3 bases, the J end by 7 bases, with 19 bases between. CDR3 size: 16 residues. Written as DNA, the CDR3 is TGTGCCAGCAGCTTGGGCGGGGCCGGTACGGGGAATGAGCAGTTCTTC. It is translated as CASSLGGAGTGNEQFF.

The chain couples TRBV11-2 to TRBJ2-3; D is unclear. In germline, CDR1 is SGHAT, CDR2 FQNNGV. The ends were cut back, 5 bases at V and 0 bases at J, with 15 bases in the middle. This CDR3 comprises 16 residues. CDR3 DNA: TGTGCCAGCAGCCTCCAACCGGGTGGGAGCACAGATACGCAGTATTTT. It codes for CASSLQPGGSTDTQYF.